The rows below give T cell receptor beta chains drawn from one sample of a study of cytomegalovirus exposure and HLA in healthy donors. Using immunoSEQ multiplex PCR, the repertoire was profiled, and TCRdb retains in-frame clones only, with some absent. The data contain about 120,000 clones, approximately 82% of them singletons. Sequencing was done on a sample of PBMCs. The origin of the receptors is a young man in good health and CMV-seropositive. Each CDR3 is given with its conserved first and last residue. The D gene is left open where the match is weak. Rows may omit the clone size; those that give it use once, few, many or a size class.

clone size | D gene | J gene | V gene | CDR3 protein | CDR3 DNA
few | NA | TRBJ2-2 | TRBV6-1 | CASSEGTEAGELFF | TGTGCCAGCAGTGAGGGGACTGAAGCCGGGGAGCTGTTTTTT
NA | TRBD2 | TRBJ2-7 | TRBV7-9 | CASSFGGGFYYEQYF | TGTGCCAGCAGCTTCGGGGGGGGGTTTTACTACGAGCAGTACTTC
NA | NA | TRBJ1-2 | TRBV6-6 | CASSYLTGFYGYTF | TGTGCCAGCAGTTACTTAACAGGCTTTTATGGCTACACCTTC
NA | NA | TRBJ1-1 | TRBV5-1 | CASSVRGSVNTEAFF | TGCGCCAGCAGCGTGCGGGGGTCCGTAAACACTGAAGCTTTCTTT
once | NA | TRBJ1-3 | TRBV5-4 | CASSGGPSWGNTIYF | TGTGCCAGCAGCGGGGGCCCTTCGTGGGGAAACACCATATATTTT
NA | TRBD2 | TRBJ2-7 | TRBV11-2 | CASSKRVASGVYEQYF | TGTGCCAGCAGCAAACGCGTGGCTAGCGGGGTCTACGAGCAGTACTTC
NA | NA | TRBJ2-5 | TRBV19 | CASSLRAEQETQYF | TGTGCCAGTAGTCTTCGAGCGGAACAAGAGACCCAGTACTTC
NA | NA | TRBJ1-4 | TRBV19 | CASDDGVNEKLFF | TGTGCCAGTGACGACGGAGTGAATGAAAAACTGTTTTTT
few | TRBD1 | TRBJ1-1 | TRBV29-1 | CSVEGLGRGPTEAFF | TGCAGCGTTGAAGGTTTGGGCAGGGGGCCCACTGAAGCTTTCTTT
NA | NA | TRBJ1-6 | TRBV5-1 | CASSPLYNSPLHF | TGCGCCAGCAGCCCCCTTTATAATTCACCCCTCCACTTT